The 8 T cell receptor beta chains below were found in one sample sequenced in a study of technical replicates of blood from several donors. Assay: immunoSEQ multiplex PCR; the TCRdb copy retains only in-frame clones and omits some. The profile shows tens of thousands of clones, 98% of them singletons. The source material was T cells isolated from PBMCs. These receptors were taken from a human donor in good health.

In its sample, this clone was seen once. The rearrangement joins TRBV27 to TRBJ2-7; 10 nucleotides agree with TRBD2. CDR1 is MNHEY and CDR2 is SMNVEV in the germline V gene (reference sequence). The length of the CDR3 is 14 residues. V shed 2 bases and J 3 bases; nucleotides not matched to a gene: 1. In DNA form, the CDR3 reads TGTGCCAGCAGTTTAGCTAGCGGGAGCTACGAGCAGTACTTC. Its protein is CASSLASGSYEQYF.

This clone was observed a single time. CDR3 sequence (DNA): TGCGCCAGCAGCCACCGGATAGCGGGGGGGCCCCATGAGCAGTTCTTC. Translating it yields CASSHRIAGGPHEQFF. V and J are TRBV4-1 and TRBJ2-1, with 11 bases fitting TRBD2. The CDR3 spans 16 residues. Germline lookup yields CDR1 MGHRA and CDR2 YSYEKL. With V trimmed by 3 bases and J by 8 bases, 9 bases remained unmatched.

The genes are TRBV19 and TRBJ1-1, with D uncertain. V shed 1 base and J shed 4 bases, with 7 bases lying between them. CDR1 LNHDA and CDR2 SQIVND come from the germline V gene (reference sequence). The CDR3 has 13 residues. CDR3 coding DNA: TGTGCCAGTAGTATAGCCGAGGGCACTGAAGCTTTCTTT. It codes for CASSIAEGTEAFF.

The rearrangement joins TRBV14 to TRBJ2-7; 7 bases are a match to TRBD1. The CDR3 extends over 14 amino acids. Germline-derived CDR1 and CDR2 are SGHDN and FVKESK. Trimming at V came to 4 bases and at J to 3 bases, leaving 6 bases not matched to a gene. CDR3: CASSLRQGVYEQYF. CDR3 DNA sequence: TGTGCCAGCAGCCTGAGGCAGGGGGTCTACGAGCAGTACTTC.

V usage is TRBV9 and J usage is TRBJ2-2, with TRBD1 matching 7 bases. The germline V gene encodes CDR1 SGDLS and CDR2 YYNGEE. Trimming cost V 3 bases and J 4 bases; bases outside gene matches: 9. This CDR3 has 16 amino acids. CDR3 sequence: CASSGMTGRSTGELFF. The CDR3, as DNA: TGTGCCAGCAGCGGTATGACAGGGCGCTCCACCGGGGAGCTGTTTTTT. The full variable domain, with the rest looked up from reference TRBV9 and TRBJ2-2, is DSGVTQTPKHLITATGQRVTLRCSPRSGDLSVYWYQQSLDQGLQFLIQYYNGEERAKGNILERFSAQQFPDLHSELNLSSLELGDSALYFCASSGMTGRSTGELFFGEGSRLTVL.

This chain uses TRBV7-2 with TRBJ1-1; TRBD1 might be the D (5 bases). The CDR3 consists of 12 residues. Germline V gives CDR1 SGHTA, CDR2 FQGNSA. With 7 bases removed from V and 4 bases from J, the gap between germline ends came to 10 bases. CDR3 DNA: TGTGCCAGCATCGTCAGGGTCACTGAAGCTTTCTTT. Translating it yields CASIVRVTEAFF.

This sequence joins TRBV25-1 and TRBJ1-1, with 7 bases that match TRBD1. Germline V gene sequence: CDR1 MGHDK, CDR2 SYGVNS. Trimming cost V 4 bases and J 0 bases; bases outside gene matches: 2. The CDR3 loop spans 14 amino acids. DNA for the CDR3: TGTGCCAGCAGTGTGGGACAGATGAACACTGAAGCTTTCTTT. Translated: CASSVGQMNTEAFF.

For the CDR3, the DNA is TGTGCCAGTAGTGCGAAAAGCAGGACTTGGTTTGGCTACACCTTC. It is translated as CASSAKSRTWFGYTF. This chain connects TRBV19 to TRBJ1-2; D is ambiguous. V lost 5 bases to trimming and J lost 7 bases, with 20 bases between them. Per germline, CDR1 LNHDA and CDR2 SQIVND (reference sequence). CDR3 length: 15 residues.